The 20 T cell receptor beta chains below all came from one sample that was sequenced in a study of shared clonotypes between healthy human individuals. TCRdb keeps only in-frame clones here, not all; method: immunoSEQ multiplex PCR. Among a few hundred thousand clones listed, around 87% were seen once. Sequenced input: memory CD8+ T cells sorted from blood. As to subset: CD45RO+ cells pooled with CCR7-negative TemRA cells. The receptors were sampled from a young man in good health.

The rearrangement joins TRBV2 to TRBJ1-2; the D is unclear. From germline, CDR1 is SNHLY and CDR2 FYNNEI. CDR3 length equals 14 residues. Trimming removed 4 bases from V and 10 bases from J, with 19 bases in between. In nucleotides, the CDR3 is TGTGCCAGCAGTGGTGCCGGGTCCCAGATCGACTACACCTTC. Amino acid sequence: CASSGAGSQIDYTF.

This clone was seen only once. The chain links TRBV10-1 to TRBJ2-3, with D possibly being TRBD1 or TRBD2 (5 bases each). Germline-derived CDR1 and CDR2 are WNHNN and SYGVQD (reference sequence). The germline V and J ends were trimmed by 2 bases and 1 base, with 10 bases remaining between them. The CDR3 runs to 15 residues. In nucleotides, the CDR3 is TGCGCCAGCAGTGAGCAGAGAGGGGGCACAGATACGCAGTATTTT. Translation: CASSEQRGGTDTQYF.

The chain uses TRBV11-2 and TRBJ2-2; D may be TRBD2 (6 bases). V lost 3 bases and J lost 2, with 16 bases in between. CDR3 size: 17 residues. The germline V gene encodes CDR1 SGHAT and CDR2 FQNNGV. The CDR3 loop reads CASSFSEDYFNTGELFF. The DNA for the CDR3 is TGTGCCAGCAGCTTCTCGGAGGACTACTTCAACACCGGGGAGCTGTTTTTT.

V and J are TRBV19 and TRBJ1-6; D is perhaps TRBD1 (6 bases). V dropped 9 bases and J dropped 0 bases, with 15 bases sitting between them. The CDR3 spans 16 residues. The germline gives CDR1 LNHDA, CDR2 SQIVND (reference sequence). CDR3 in amino acids: CASSFGDTSYNSPLHF. The DNA of the CDR3 is TGTGCCAGCTCCTTCGGGGACACCTCCTATAATTCACCCCTCCACTTT.

The rearrangement links TRBV27 to TRBJ1-5; 7 bases fit TRBD1. V trimming: 7 bases; J trimming: 5 bases; junction bases outside the gene matches: 8. CDR3 size: 14 residues. Germline CDR1 and CDR2: MNHEY and SMNVEV (reference sequence). The CDR3 loop reads CASKPTGVHQPQHF. In nucleotides, the CDR3 is TGTGCCAGCAAGCCCACAGGGGTGCATCAGCCCCAGCATTTT.

The chain carries TRBV7-2 and TRBJ2-2, with unresolved D. CDR1 is SGHTA, CDR2 FQGNSA, per germline. This CDR3 region has 17 residues. Trimming pared 3 bases from V and 6 bases from J, leaving 20 bases between. The DNA of the CDR3 is TGTGCCAGCAGCTTTAGGTCAACGGATAGAAGCGCCGGGGAGCTGTTTTTT. Protein sequence: CASSFRSTDRSAGELFF. Together with reference TRBV7-2 and TRBJ2-2, the CDR3 gives the full variable domain: GAGVSQSPSNKVTEKGKDVELRCDPISGHTALYWYRQSLGQGLEFLIYFQGNSAPDKSGLPSDRFSAERTGGSVSTLTIQRTQQEDSAVYLCASSFRSTDRSAGELFFGEGSRLTVL.

The chain has TRBV6-6 and TRBJ2-5; D is ambiguous. With 5 bases removed from V and 5 bases from J, the gap between germline ends came to 12 bases. Germline values: CDR1 MNHNY, CDR2 SVGAGI (reference sequence). There are 13 residues in the CDR3. CDR3 sequence (DNA): TGTGCCAGCAGTAAAACGAGTCGGGAGACCCAGTACTTC. It translates to CASSKTSRETQYF.

The chain recombines TRBV4-1 with TRBJ2-1, with 11 bases matching TRBD2. The CDR3 has 19 amino acids. The J segment lost 1 base and the V segment lost 0 bases, leaving 8 bases of the junction unmatched. Germline loops: CDR1 MGHRA, CDR2 YSYEKL. CDR3 nucleotide sequence: TGCGCCAGCAGCCAAGATCCGCTAGCGGGAGGCCTATCCTACAATGAGCAGTTCTTC. Its translation: CASSQDPLAGGLSYNEQFF.

V is TRBV20-1 and J is TRBJ2-7; D remains ambiguous. Trimming took 0 bases from V and 5 from J, leaving 2 bases between them. The CDR3 length is 10 residues. The germline V gene has CDR1 DFQATT and CDR2 SNEGSKA (reference sequence). CDR3 loop: CSARDHEQYF. As DNA, the CDR3 is TGCAGTGCTAGAGATCACGAGCAGTACTTC.

The rearrangement joins TRBV19 to TRBJ2-3; 15 bases line up with TRBD2. Losses at the gene ends were 4 bases for V and 6 bases for J; bases not matched to a gene: 11. This CDR3 is 18 amino acids long. Per the germline V gene, CDR1 is LNHDA and CDR2 is SQIVND (reference sequence). The CDR3 DNA is TGTGCCAGTAGTACAGAAGAACAGGGGACTAGCGGGAGGGATACGCAGTATTTT. It translates to CASSTEEQGTSGRDTQYF.

V is TRBV4-1 and J is TRBJ1-1; a weak D match, TRBD1 (5 bases). Germline V gene data show CDR1 as MGHRA and CDR2 as YSYEKL. The CDR3 is 16 amino acids. Trimming removed 4 bases at V and 4 bases at J, with 19 bases between. CDR3 in DNA: TGCGCCAGCAGCCCGACACGAAAGGGACCTAGCACTGAAGCTTTCTTT. It is translated as CASSPTRKGPSTEAFF.

This clone is a singleton in its sample. The chain uses TRBV6-5 and TRBJ2-3; D gene unclear. Germline V lookup: CDR1 MNHEY, CDR2 SVGAGI. V was shortened by 2 bases and J by 8 bases, with 14 bases between the two germline ends. This CDR3 comprises 14 residues. CDR3 sequence: CASSYRQIPGTQYF. The CDR3 DNA sequence: TGTGCCAGCAGTTACCGCCAAATCCCGGGTACGCAGTATTTT.

This rearrangement joins TRBV4-1 to TRBJ1-5, with TRBD1 matching 7 bases. V was pared by 1 base and J by 0 bases, with 6 bases of the junction left unmatched. Germline V gene sequence: CDR1 MGHRA, CDR2 YSYEKL. This CDR3 is built from 17 residues. CDR3 sequence (DNA): TGCGCCAGCAGCCAAGTGACAGGGTCCTCTAGCAATCAGCCCCAGCATTTT. Encoded protein: CASSQVTGSSSNQPQHF.

The chain uses TRBV7-9 and TRBJ2-4, with a weak D call TRBD1 (6 bases). V dropped 1 base and J dropped 3 bases, with 13 bases sitting between them. Germline CDR1 reads SEHNR; CDR2 reads FQNEAQ (reference sequence). This CDR3 is built from 16 residues. CDR3 protein: CASSLGQAPGKNIQYF. In DNA, the CDR3 is TGTGCCAGCAGCTTAGGACAGGCCCCTGGCAAAAACATTCAGTACTTC.

The V call is TRBV5-1, the J call TRBJ2-6; TRBD1 might be the D (6 bases). CDR1 is SGHRS, CDR2 YFSETQ, per germline. This CDR3 contains 16 residues. Trimming cost V 4 bases and J 0 bases, with 11 bases left between them. The CDR3 sequence is CASSQTGFSGANVLTF. The CDR3 DNA reads as TGCGCCAGCAGCCAAACAGGGTTCTCTGGGGCCAACGTCCTGACTTTC.

This clone was observed a few times. This chain joins TRBV7-6 and TRBJ1-5; D is uncertain. The germline V and J ends were trimmed by 4 bases and 7 bases, with 11 bases remaining between them. Germline CDR1 and CDR2: SGHVS and FNYEAQ. This CDR3 region has 13 residues. CDR3 coding DNA: TGTGCCAGCAGCTCCTACCTGGGGCAGCCCCAGCATTTT. This codes for CASSSYLGQPQHF.

The genes are TRBV11-2 and TRBJ2-3, with 8 bases aligning to TRBD2. V lost 4 bases and J lost 2; bases outside the gene matches: 2. This CDR3 comprises 14 residues. Germline-derived CDR1 and CDR2 are SGHAT and FQNNGV. The CDR3 spells CASSYGGDTDTQYF. In DNA form, the CDR3 reads TGTGCCAGCAGCTACGGGGGGGACACAGATACGCAGTATTTT.

The V gene is TRBV19, the J gene TRBJ2-1; D possibly uses TRBD1 or TRBD2 (5 bases each). Germline CDR1 and CDR2: LNHDA and SQIVND (reference sequence). CDR3 length: 13 amino acids. V dropped 10 bases and J dropped 2 bases, with 12 bases sitting between them. CDR3 amino acids: CATRRGAYNEQFF. The CDR3, as DNA: TGTGCCACCCGCCGAGGGGCCTACAATGAGCAGTTCTTC. Using reference TRBV19 and TRBJ2-1 for the parts outside the CDR3, the full variable domain is DGGITQSPKYLFRKEGQNVTLSCEQNLNHDAMYWYRQDPGQGLRLIYYSQIVNDFQKGDIAEGYSVSREKKESFPLTVTSAQKNPTAFYLCATRRGAYNEQFFGPGTRLTVL.

The chain couples TRBV6-1 to TRBJ2-7; 7 nucleotides line up with TRBD1. The CDR3 is made up of 17 amino acids. The J segment lost 4 bases and the V segment lost 3 bases, leaving 15 bases of the junction unmatched. The germline CDR1 and CDR2 sequences are MNHNS and SASEGT. CDR3 region: CASSEFLLQGEIYEQYF. CDR3 coding DNA: TGTGCCAGCAGTGAGTTTCTTCTCCAGGGGGAAATTTACGAGCAGTACTTC.

This chain connects TRBV4-3 to TRBJ2-5; no clear D gene. CDR3 length: 16 amino acids. The V gene's germline CDR1 is LGHNA and CDR2 YSLEER. V lost 0 bases, J lost 1 base, and 12 bases lay in between. The CDR3 reads CASSQDSSRAQETQYF. CDR3 in DNA: TGCGCCAGCAGCCAAGATAGTAGTCGGGCCCAAGAGACCCAGTACTTC.